The 32 T cell receptor beta chains reported below all come from one sample, sequenced in a study of blood T cell repertoires in COVID-19. TCRdb keeps only in-frame clones here, not all; method: immunoSEQ multiplex PCR. The sample includes some 240,000 clones, roughly 92% of them seen just once. Input material: peripheral blood. These receptors all come from a man aged 55 to 70 with COVID-19, enrolled during active disease.

The chain is built from TRBV2 and TRBJ1-5; 11 bases agree with TRBD1. The CDR3 covers 15 residues. The V and J ends lost 5 bases and 2 bases, in that order; junction bases with no gene match: 2. Germline loops: CDR1 SNHLY, CDR2 FYNNEI. In nucleotides, the CDR3 is TGTGCCAGCAGTCGGACAGGGGGCGGCAATCAGCCCCAGCATTTT. Translated: CASSRTGGGNQPQHF.

In the case of this clone: Other DNA sequences in the sample encode the same CDR3. The CDR3 spells CAWSNRDNQPQHF. For the CDR3, the DNA is TGTGCCTGGAGTAACAGGGACAATCAGCCCCAGCATTTT. V usage is TRBV30 and J usage is TRBJ1-5, with D possibly matching TRBD1 (6 bases). V was clipped by 2 bases and J by 3 bases, with 8 bases between them. CDR3 length: 13 residues. Germline V gene sequence: CDR1 GTSNPN, CDR2 SVGIG (reference sequence).

J is TRBJ1-6 and V is TRBV7-9, with no clear D. This CDR3 has 14 amino acids. CDR1 is SEHNR, CDR2 FQNEAQ, per germline (reference sequence). V lost 1 base, J lost 9 bases, and 10 bases lay in between. This CDR3 reads CASSLDMGSSPLHF. The CDR3, as DNA: TGTGCCAGCAGCTTAGACATGGGGAGTTCACCCCTCCACTTT. The whole variable domain, filled in from reference TRBV7-9 and TRBJ1-6, reads DTGVSQNPRHKITKRGQNVTFRCDPISEHNRLYWYRQTLGQGPEFLTYFQNEAQLEKSRLLSDRFSAERPKGSFSTLEIQRTEQGDSAMYLCASSLDMGSSPLHFGNGTRLTVT.

This chain uses TRBV5-4 with TRBJ1-2; D uncertain. Trimming left V 4 bases short and J 4 bases short, with 14 bases between. This CDR3 spans 14 amino acids. Per the germline V gene, CDR1 is SGHNT and CDR2 is YYREEE (reference sequence). The DNA for the CDR3 is TGTGCCAGCAGCCCGACACCGCCTCGCTATGGCTACACCTTC. Translating gives CASSPTPPRYGYTF.

The chain uses TRBV3-1 (or the pseudogene TRBV3-2) and TRBJ2-5; TRBD2 is a possible D gene (6 bases). Looked up from germline, CDR1 is LGHDT and CDR2 is YNNKEL (reference sequence). CDR3 length equals 14 residues. V dropped 4 bases and J dropped 0 bases, with 9 bases sitting between them. This chain's CDR3 is CASSLQRDQETQYF. The DNA for the CDR3 is TGTGCCAGCAGCCTTCAGCGGGACCAAGAGACCCAGTACTTC.

This chain joins TRBV5-1 and TRBJ1-4; possibly TRBD1 for D (5 bases). The CDR3 runs to 16 residues. Germline loops: CDR1 SGHRS, CDR2 YFSETQ. V was clipped by 0 bases and J by 4 bases, with 13 bases between them. The CDR3 spells CASSLGGSWGNEKLFF. CDR3 sequence (DNA): TGCGCCAGCAGCTTGGGGGGCTCATGGGGTAATGAAAAACTGTTTTTT.

The rearrangement uses TRBV19 and TRBJ1-3, with a possible D match to TRBD1 (5 bases). CDR3 length: 16 amino acids. Looked up from germline, CDR1 is LNHDA and CDR2 is SQIVND (reference sequence). With 3 bases removed from V and 0 bases from J, the gap between germline ends came to 12 bases. The CDR3 is CASSIGAASSGNTIYF. The CDR3 DNA is TGTGCCAGTAGTATTGGGGCAGCCAGCTCTGGAAACACCATATATTTT.

This clone was detected once. The genes are TRBV6-8 and TRBJ1-6; 8 bases map to TRBD1. Germline trimming cut 2 bases from V and 10 bases from J; bases unmatched to any gene: 10. CDR3 size: 16 residues. CDR1 and CDR2 from the germline V gene are MNHGY and SAAAGT. The DNA for the CDR3 is TGTGCCAGCAGTTACCCACTTCAGGGGGCTCTATCACCCCTCCACTTT. Encoded protein: CASSYPLQGALSPLHF.

As concerns this clone: Other DNA variants within this sample encode the same CDR3. The V call is TRBV5-1, the J call TRBJ2-2, with 11 bases fitting TRBD2. The CDR3 is 15 residues long. J gave up 4 bases and V 5 bases, and 4 bases lay outside the gene matches. CDR1 and CDR2 from the germline V gene are SGHRS and YFSETQ. DNA of the CDR3: TGCGCCAGCAGTTTAGCGGGAGGGAGCACCGGGGAGCTGTTTTTT. This gives the protein CASSLAGGSTGELFF.

CDR3 DNA sequence: TGTGCCAGCAGCCACGCCCCTTCTAGCGGGAGGTCCTACGAGCAGTACTTC. It codes for CASSHAPSSGRSYEQYF. The chain uses TRBV4-2 and TRBJ2-7, with TRBD2 identical over 11 bases. Germline V lookup: CDR1 LGHNA, CDR2 YNFKEQ. This CDR3 region has 17 residues. V lost 3 bases, J lost 1 base, and 8 bases stayed unmatched.

The rearrangement joins TRBV5-8 to TRBJ2-1; 9 nucleotides match TRBD2. This CDR3 is built from 16 residues. After removal of 5 bases from V and 4 bases from J, the junction contained 10 bases not matched to a gene. Germline assignment: CDR1 SGHTS and CDR2 YDEGEE. The CDR3 protein is CASRDSGSRLYNEQFF. In DNA, the CDR3 is TGTGCCAGCAGAGATAGCGGGAGTAGGCTATACAATGAGCAGTTCTTC.

The J gene is TRBJ1-1, the V gene TRBV5-1, with D possibly matching TRBD1 (5 bases). CDR1 and CDR2 from the germline V gene are SGHRS and YFSETQ. CDR3 size: 14 residues. The V end lost 5 bases, the J end lost 0 bases, and 11 bases lay between the germline ends. In DNA, the CDR3 is TGCGCCAGCAGTCCAGGGTTGGTGAACACTGAAGCTTTCTTT. The encoded protein is CASSPGLVNTEAFF.

The sample holds one count of this clone. The chain recombines TRBV19 with TRBJ2-1; possible D gene TRBD1, 6 bases. CDR3 length equals 16 residues. CDR1 and CDR2 (germline): LNHDA, SQIVND (reference sequence). Trimming pared 6 bases from V and 5 bases from J, leaving 20 bases between. The CDR3 region is CASSWVKGQNNNEQFF. The CDR3 DNA follows: TGTGCCAGTAGCTGGGTGAAGGGACAAAACAACAATGAGCAGTTCTTC.

The rearrangement joins TRBV11-2 to TRBJ2-3, with D hard to call. Germline V gene data show CDR1 as SGHAT and CDR2 as FQNNGV. CDR3 length: 14 residues. V was shortened by 4 bases and J by 4 bases, with 12 bases between the two germline ends. CDR3 nucleotides: TGTGCCAGCAGCTCCCCCAGGTTCCCAGATACGCAGTATTTT. Translated, it gives CASSSPRFPDTQYF.

V is TRBV15 and J is TRBJ2-5; D uncertain. CDR3 length: 13 residues. Trimming removed 2 bases at V and 2 bases at J, with 6 bases between. CDR1 and CDR2 from the germline V gene are LNHNV and YYDKDF (reference sequence). The CDR3 sequence: CATSRQQQETQYF. CDR3 DNA: TGTGCCACCAGCAGACAACAGCAAGAGACCCAGTACTTC.

This clone has just one count. V usage is TRBV7-3 and J usage is TRBJ2-1, with TRBD2 as a possible D gene (6 bases). Germline V lookup: CDR1 SGHTA, CDR2 FQGTGA. This CDR3 contains 18 residues. V was clipped by 3 bases and J by 0 bases, with 18 bases between them. Written as DNA, the CDR3 is TGTGCCAGCAGCTTGATTGGGGTCCCCGGGAGCTCCTACAATGAGCAGTTCTTC. Protein product: CASSLIGVPGSSYNEQFF.

This chain uses TRBV6-2 or TRBV6-3 with TRBJ2-3; 8 bases align to TRBD1. V lost 5 bases and J lost 4; bases outside the gene matches: 8. CDR1 is MNHEY and CDR2 is SVGEGT in the germline V gene. This CDR3 region has 15 residues. The CDR3 here is CASSNDRGRADTQYF. The CDR3 DNA follows: TGTGCCAGCAGTAACGACAGGGGTCGGGCAGATACGCAGTATTTT.

This chain joins TRBV7-9 and TRBJ2-7; 7 positions agree with TRBD1. CDR1 and CDR2 from the germline V gene are SEHNR and FQNEAQ (reference sequence). There are 14 residues in the CDR3. V dropped 4 bases and J dropped 3; count of bases not matched to a gene: 6. CDR3 loop: CASSWTGNHYEQYF. In nucleotides, the CDR3 is TGTGCCAGCAGCTGGACAGGCAACCACTACGAGCAGTACTTC.

This clone was seen once. V and J are TRBV18 and TRBJ2-7; D ambiguous. This CDR3 spans 12 amino acids. V was pared by 3 bases and J by 2 bases, with 5 bases between. Germline CDR1 KGHSH, CDR2 LQKENI. CDR3 sequence: CASSPRTYEQYF. The CDR3, as DNA: TGTGCCAGCTCACCGAGGACCTACGAGCAGTACTTC.

As concerns this clone: Different DNA sequences within this sample yield the same CDR3. The J gene is TRBJ2-3, the V gene TRBV5-1; tentative D call: TRBD1 (6 bases). CDR1 and CDR2 from the germline V gene are SGHRS and YFSETQ. V shed 4 bases and J shed 0 bases, with 9 bases lying between them. The CDR3 contains 14 residues. The CDR3 nucleotides read TGCGCCAGCAGCCTAGGACAGAGCACAGATACGCAGTATTTT. This encodes CASSLGQSTDTQYF.

The CDR3 region is CASSTRQGLAGGGTQYF. In nucleotides, the CDR3 is TGTGCCAGCAGCACCAGACAAGGACTAGCGGGGGGTGGTACGCAGTATTTT. The gene calls are TRBV13 and TRBJ2-3, with 14 bases matching TRBD2. The CDR3 sequence is 17 residues long. Germline V gene data show CDR1 as PRHDT and CDR2 as FYEKMQ (reference sequence). V was clipped by 5 bases and J by 8 bases; unmatched bases: 12.

The chain has TRBV7-9 and TRBJ1-1; D unclear. This CDR3 region has 13 residues. Germline V lookup: CDR1 SEHNR, CDR2 FQNEAQ (reference sequence). Trimming removed 3 bases from V and 5 bases from J, with 10 bases in between. The chain's CDR3 is CASSLADSTEAFF. Written as DNA, the CDR3 is TGTGCCAGCAGCTTGGCAGACTCTACTGAAGCTTTCTTT.

The chain is built from TRBV25-1 and TRBJ2-2; tentatively, D is TRBD2 (6 bases). V lost 8 bases and J lost 3, with 16 bases in between. Germline assignment: CDR1 MGHDK and CDR2 SYGVNS. CDR3 size: 15 residues. The CDR3 DNA follows: TGTGCCAGCTATGACGGGGGTGGGGACACCGGGGAGCTGTTTTTT. It encodes CASYDGGGDTGELFF.

The V call is TRBV19, the J call TRBJ2-6, with a possible D match to TRBD1 (6 bases). V was trimmed by 4 bases and J by 1 base, leaving 11 bases between them. The germline CDR1 and CDR2 sequences are LNHDA and SQIVND (reference sequence). CDR3 length: 16 residues. CDR3 residues: CASSSDRLSGANVLTF. CDR3 DNA: TGTGCCAGTAGTAGTGACAGGCTTTCTGGGGCCAACGTCCTGACTTTC.

The chain joins TRBV5-1 to TRBJ2-5, with D perhaps matching TRBD2 (5 bases). Germline-derived CDR1 and CDR2 are SGHRS and YFSETQ. Trimming pared 4 bases from V and 5 bases from J, leaving 9 bases between. The CDR3 is 12 residues long. The CDR3 sequence is CASSDPGETQYF. For the CDR3, the DNA is TGCGCCAGCAGCGACCCGGGGGAGACCCAGTACTTC.

The genes are TRBV12-3 or TRBV12-4 and TRBJ1-2, with 9 bases identical to TRBD1. J was trimmed by 4 bases and V by 8 bases; bases with no gene match: 5. CDR3 size: 13 residues. The CDR3 DNA is TGTGCCAGCCGACAGGGGGATGTCTATGGCTACACCTTC. Protein: CASRQGDVYGYTF.

The chain links TRBV6-1 to TRBJ1-2; D remains unclear. Per germline, CDR1 MNHNS and CDR2 SASEGT. The CDR3 runs 15 residues. The germline V and J ends were trimmed by 1 base and 1 base, with 10 bases remaining between them. The CDR3 is CASSEGAGNNYGYTF. The CDR3 DNA reads TGTGCCAGCAGTGAAGGGGCAGGAAATAACTATGGCTACACCTTC.

This chain connects TRBV5-1 to TRBJ2-2, with 11 bases aligning to TRBD1. Germline CDR1 reads SGHRS; CDR2 reads YFSETQ. With 3 bases clipped from V and 6 bases from J, the junction kept 1 base outside the gene matches. The CDR3 covers 14 residues. In DNA, the CDR3 is TGCGCCAGCAGCTGGGGACAGGGGGCCGGGGAGCTGTTTTTT. This encodes CASSWGQGAGELFF.

V is TRBV4-1 and J is TRBJ1-2; D is possibly TRBD1 (6 bases). CDR1 and CDR2 (germline): MGHRA, YSYEKL. V was pared by 0 bases and J by 4 bases, with 15 bases between. This CDR3 is built from 16 residues. CDR3 loop: CASSQDRTAGAYGYTF. DNA of the CDR3: TGCGCCAGCAGCCAAGATAGGACCGCAGGGGCCTATGGCTACACCTTC.

The J gene is TRBJ1-2, the V gene TRBV11-2; no definite D call. V was trimmed by 3 bases and J by 3 bases, leaving 8 bases between them. The CDR3 sequence is 13 residues long. Germline CDR1 SGHAT, CDR2 FQNNGV. The CDR3 loop is CASSLGTDYGYTF. CDR3 in DNA: TGTGCCAGCAGCTTGGGCACCGACTATGGCTACACCTTC.

J is TRBJ1-5 and V is TRBV27; D is possibly TRBD1 (5 bases). V was shortened by 5 bases and J by 5 bases, with 10 bases between the two germline ends. The CDR3 is 13 residues long. The germline V gene has CDR1 MNHEY and CDR2 SMNVEV (reference sequence). The CDR3 spells CASSPGIYQPQHF. The CDR3 region has the DNA TGTGCCAGCAGTCCAGGGATTTATCAGCCCCAGCATTTT.

The chain recombines TRBV11-2 with TRBJ1-4; no firm D call. This CDR3 has 14 residues. V was clipped by 3 bases and J by 1 base, with 6 bases between them. CDR1 and CDR2 (germline): SGHAT, FQNNGV. Here the CDR3 reads CASSLSETNEKLFF. The DNA for the CDR3 is TGTGCCAGCAGCTTGTCAGAAACTAATGAAAAACTGTTTTTT.